This TCR beta chain was profiled in a study of Graves' ophthalmopathy and Graves' hyperthyroidism. Overall study findings and caveats: Also, most clonotypes expanded in the thyroid above 0.001 frequency appeared in blood.

Patients with other autoimmune diseases, uncontrolled infections, pregnancy or lactation were excluded. Orbital computed tomography, thyroid ultrasound, TRAb, serum thyroxine and clinical symptoms formed the basis of diagnosis. The authors amplified TCR beta CDR3 regions, and they did so from RNA transcripts for repertoire sequencing. Amplification began with first-round RT-PCR using HTBI primers, then second-round multiplex PCR was performed. TCRdb called the multiplex PCR reads again in MiXCR, with one record for every CDR3 protein. Here the sample spans just over 400,000 distinct CDR3 sequences, under 25% being singletons. V lost 4 bases to trimming and J lost 4 bases; unmatched junction nucleotides: 6. The CDR3 has 15 amino acids. The germline gives CDR1 SGHTA, CDR2 FQGNSA. This clonotype was picked up many times. No antigen is known for it.

Sequencing input: peripheral blood. V gene TRBV7-2 combines with J gene TRBJ2-2, with 7 bases matching TRBD1. The receptor comes from a woman under 30 with stable Graves' hyperthyroidism. The CDR3 nucleotides read TGTGCCAGCAGCTACGGACAGGCGGGCACCGGGGAGCTGTTTTTT. Its translation is CASSYGQAGTGELFF.